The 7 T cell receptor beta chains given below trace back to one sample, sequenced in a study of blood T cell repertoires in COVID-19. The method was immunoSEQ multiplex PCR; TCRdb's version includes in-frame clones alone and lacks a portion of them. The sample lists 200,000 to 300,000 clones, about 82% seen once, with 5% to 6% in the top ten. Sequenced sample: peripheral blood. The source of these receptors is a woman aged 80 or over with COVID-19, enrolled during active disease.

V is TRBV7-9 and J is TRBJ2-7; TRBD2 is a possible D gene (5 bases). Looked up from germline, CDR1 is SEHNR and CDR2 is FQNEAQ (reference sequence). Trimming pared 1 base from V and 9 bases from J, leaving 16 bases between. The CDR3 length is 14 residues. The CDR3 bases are TGTGCCAGCAGCTTAGACTATCCGCGGGTCGGGCAGTACTTC. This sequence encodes CASSLDYPRVGQYF.

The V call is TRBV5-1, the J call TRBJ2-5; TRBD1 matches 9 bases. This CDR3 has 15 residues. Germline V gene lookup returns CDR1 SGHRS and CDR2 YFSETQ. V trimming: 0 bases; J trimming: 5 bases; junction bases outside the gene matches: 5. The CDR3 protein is CASSLVTGGTETQYF. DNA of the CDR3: TGCGCCAGCAGCTTGGTCACAGGGGGCACGGAGACCCAGTACTTC.

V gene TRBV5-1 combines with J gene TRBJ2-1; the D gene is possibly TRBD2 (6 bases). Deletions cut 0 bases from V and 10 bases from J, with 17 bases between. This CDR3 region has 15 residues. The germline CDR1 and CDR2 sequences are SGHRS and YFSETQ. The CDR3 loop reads CASSLEGTSLAEQFF. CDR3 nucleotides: TGCGCCAGCAGCTTGGAAGGGACTTCCCTAGCGGAGCAGTTCTTC.

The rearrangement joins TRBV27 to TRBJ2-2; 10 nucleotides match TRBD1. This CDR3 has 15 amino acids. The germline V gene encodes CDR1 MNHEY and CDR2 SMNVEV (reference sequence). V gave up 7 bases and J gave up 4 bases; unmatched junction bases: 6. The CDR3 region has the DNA TGTGCCAGCACCGGCCGGGACAGGGGCACCGGGGAGCTGTTTTTT. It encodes CASTGRDRGTGELFF.

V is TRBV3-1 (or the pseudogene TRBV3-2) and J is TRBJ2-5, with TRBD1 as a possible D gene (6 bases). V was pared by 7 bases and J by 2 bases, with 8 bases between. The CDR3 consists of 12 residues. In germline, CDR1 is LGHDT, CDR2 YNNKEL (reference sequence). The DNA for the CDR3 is TGTGCCAGCATGAGGGGGCAAGAGACCCAGTACTTC. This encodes CASMRGQETQYF.

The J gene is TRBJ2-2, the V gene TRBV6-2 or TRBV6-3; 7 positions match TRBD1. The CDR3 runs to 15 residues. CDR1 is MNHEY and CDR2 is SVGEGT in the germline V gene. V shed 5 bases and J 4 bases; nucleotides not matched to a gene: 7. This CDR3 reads CASSMDRPGTGELFF. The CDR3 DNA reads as TGTGCCAGCAGTATGGACAGGCCGGGCACCGGGGAGCTGTTTTTT.

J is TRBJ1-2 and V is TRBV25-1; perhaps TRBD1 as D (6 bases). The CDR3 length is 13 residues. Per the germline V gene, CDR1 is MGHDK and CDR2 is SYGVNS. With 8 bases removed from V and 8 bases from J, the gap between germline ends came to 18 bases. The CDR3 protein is CASARTEQRGYTF. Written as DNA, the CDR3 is TGTGCCAGCGCACGGACAGAGCAACGGGGCTACACCTTC.